The present T cell receptor (beta chain) was sequenced within a study of technical replicates of blood from a few donors. The V segment lost 3 bases and the J segment 7 bases; nucleotides outside the gene matches: 8. The CDR3 loop spans 14 amino acids. Germline CDR1 is GTSNPN and CDR2 is SVGIG (reference sequence). Sequenced by immunoSEQ multiplex PCR; TCRdb stores in-frame clones only, minus some. The sample contains some 14,000 clones, just under 85% of which appear only once. The J gene is TRBJ1-4, the V gene TRBV30, with 7 bases aligning to TRBD1. Sequencing used PBMCs. The clonotype comes from a human donor in good health. CDR3 region: CAWSHRGIGEKLFF. CDR3 sequence (DNA): TGTGCCTGGAGCCACAGGGGTATAGGTGAAAAACTGTTTTTT.